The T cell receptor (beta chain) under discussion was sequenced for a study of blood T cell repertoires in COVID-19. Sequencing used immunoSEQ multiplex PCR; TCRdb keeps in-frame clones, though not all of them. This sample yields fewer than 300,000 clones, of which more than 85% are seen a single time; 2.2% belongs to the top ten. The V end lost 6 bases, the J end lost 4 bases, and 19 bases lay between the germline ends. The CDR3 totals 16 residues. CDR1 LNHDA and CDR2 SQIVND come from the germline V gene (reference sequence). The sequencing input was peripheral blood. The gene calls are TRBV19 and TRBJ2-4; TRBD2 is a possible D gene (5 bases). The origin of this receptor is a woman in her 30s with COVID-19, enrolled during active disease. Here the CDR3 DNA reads TGTGCCAGTAGGGCCAGATCCACTGAGGGTAAAAACATTCAGTACTTC. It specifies CASRARSTEGKNIQYF.